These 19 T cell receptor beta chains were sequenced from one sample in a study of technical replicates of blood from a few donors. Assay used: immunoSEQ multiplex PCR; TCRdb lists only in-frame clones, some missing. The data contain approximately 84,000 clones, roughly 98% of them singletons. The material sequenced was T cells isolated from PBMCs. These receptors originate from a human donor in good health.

CDR3 region: CASSLGQGGSYEQYF. CDR3 DNA: TGTGCCAGCAGCTTAGGGCAGGGAGGCTCCTACGAGCAGTACTTC. The rearrangement uses TRBV7-9 and TRBJ2-7; perhaps TRBD2 as D (6 bases). In germline, CDR1 is SEHNR, CDR2 FQNEAQ (reference sequence). V lost 1 base and J 0 bases, leaving 10 bases between the germline ends. The CDR3 runs 15 residues.

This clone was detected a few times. For the CDR3, the DNA is TGTGCCAGCAGCGCAAGGGGTGTCGGTGAAGCTTTCTTT. This encodes CASSARGVGEAFF. V is TRBV9 and J is TRBJ1-1; D may be TRBD1 (5 bases). The CDR3 runs to 13 residues. The ends were cut back, 3 bases at V and 7 bases at J, with 13 bases in the middle. Germline V gives CDR1 SGDLS, CDR2 YYNGEE.

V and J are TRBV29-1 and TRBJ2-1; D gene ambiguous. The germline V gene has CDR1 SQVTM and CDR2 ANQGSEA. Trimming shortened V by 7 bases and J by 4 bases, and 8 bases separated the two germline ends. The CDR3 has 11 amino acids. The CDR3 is CSATAYNEQFF. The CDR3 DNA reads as TGCAGCGCAACAGCTTACAATGAGCAGTTCTTC.

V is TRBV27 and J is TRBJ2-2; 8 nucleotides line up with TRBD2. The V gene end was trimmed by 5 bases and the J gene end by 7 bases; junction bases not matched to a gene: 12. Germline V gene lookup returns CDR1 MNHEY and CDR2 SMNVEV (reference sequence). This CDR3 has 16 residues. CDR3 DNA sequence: TGTGCCAGCAGTCCCTCCGAAGCGGGGGTCAACGGGGAGCTGTTTTTT. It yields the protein CASSPSEAGVNGELFF.

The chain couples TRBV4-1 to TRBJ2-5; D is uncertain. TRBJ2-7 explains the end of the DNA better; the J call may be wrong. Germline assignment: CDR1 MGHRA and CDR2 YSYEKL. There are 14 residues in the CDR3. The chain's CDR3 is CASSQVRRFYEQYF. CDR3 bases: TGCGCCAGCAGCCAAGTTAGGCGGTTCTACGAGCAGTACTTC.

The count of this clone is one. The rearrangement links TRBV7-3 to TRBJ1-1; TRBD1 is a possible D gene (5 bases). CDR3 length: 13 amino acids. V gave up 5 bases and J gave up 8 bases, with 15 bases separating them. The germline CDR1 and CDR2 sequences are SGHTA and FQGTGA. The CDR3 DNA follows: TGTGCCAGCAGCCCGCTTGGGGGGGGAGAAGCTTTCTTT. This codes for CASSPLGGGEAFF.

Written as DNA, the CDR3 is TGTGCCAGCAGCTTAGCGACTGAAACTCAAGAGACCCAGTACTTC. Translating gives CASSLATETQETQYF. J is TRBJ2-5 and V is TRBV11-3; D is uncertain. This CDR3 comprises 15 residues. V dropped 1 base and J dropped 2 bases, with 11 bases sitting between them. In germline, CDR1 is SGHNT, CDR2 YENEEA.

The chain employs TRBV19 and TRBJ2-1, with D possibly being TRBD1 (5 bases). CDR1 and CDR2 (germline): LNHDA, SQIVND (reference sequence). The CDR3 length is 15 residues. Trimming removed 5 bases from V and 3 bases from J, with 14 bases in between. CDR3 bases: TGTGCCAGTAGTTTCCAGGGAAGAGTCTACAATGAGCAGTTCTTC. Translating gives CASSFQGRVYNEQFF.

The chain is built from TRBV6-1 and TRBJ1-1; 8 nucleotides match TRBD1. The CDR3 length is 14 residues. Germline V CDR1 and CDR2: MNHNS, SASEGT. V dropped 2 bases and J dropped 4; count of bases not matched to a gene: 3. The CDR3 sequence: CASSEQGAGTEAFF. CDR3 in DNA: TGTGCCAGCAGTGAACAGGGGGCAGGCACTGAAGCTTTCTTT.

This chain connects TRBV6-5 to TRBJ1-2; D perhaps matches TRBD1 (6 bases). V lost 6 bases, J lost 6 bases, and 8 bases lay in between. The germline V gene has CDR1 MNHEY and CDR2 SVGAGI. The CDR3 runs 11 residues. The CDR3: CASRQGDGYTF. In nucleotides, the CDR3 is TGTGCCAGCAGACAGGGTGATGGCTACACCTTC.

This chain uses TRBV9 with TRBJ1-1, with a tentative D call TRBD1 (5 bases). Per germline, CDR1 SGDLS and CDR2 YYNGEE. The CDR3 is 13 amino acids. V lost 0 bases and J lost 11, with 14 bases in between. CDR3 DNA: TGTGCCAGCAGCGTAGTTGGTTGGGGGGAGGCTTTCTTT. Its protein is CASSVVGWGEAFF.

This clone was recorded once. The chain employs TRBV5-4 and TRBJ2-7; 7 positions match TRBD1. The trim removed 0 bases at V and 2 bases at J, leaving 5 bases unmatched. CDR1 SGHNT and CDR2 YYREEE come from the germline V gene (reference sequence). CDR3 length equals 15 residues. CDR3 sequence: CASSLGGTAPYEQYF. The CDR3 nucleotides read TGTGCCAGCAGCTTGGGGGGGACAGCACCCTACGAGCAGTACTTC.

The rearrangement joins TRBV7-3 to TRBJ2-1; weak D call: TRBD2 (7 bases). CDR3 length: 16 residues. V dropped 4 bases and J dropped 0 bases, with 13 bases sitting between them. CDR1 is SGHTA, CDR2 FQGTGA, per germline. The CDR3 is CASSSVGGGSYNEQFF. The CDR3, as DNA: TGTGCCAGCAGCTCCGTAGGGGGGGGCTCCTACAATGAGCAGTTCTTC.

The CDR3 nucleotides read TGTGCCAGCAGTTATCAAGCGGAACAAGTAGAGACCCAGTACTTC. It specifies CASSYQAEQVETQYF. The J gene is TRBJ2-5, the V gene TRBV6-5; TRBD2 might be the D (5 bases). Germline CDR1 reads MNHEY; CDR2 reads SVGAGI. The CDR3 spans 15 residues. Trimming stripped 3 bases from V and 4 bases from J, with 15 bases between.

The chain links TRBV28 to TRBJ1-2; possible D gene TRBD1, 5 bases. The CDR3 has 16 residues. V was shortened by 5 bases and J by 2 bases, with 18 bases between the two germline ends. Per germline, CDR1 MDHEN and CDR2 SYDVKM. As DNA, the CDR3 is TGTGCCAGCAGTCCGAACGGCAGGGCCAGAAACTATGGCTACACCTTC. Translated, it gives CASSPNGRARNYGYTF.

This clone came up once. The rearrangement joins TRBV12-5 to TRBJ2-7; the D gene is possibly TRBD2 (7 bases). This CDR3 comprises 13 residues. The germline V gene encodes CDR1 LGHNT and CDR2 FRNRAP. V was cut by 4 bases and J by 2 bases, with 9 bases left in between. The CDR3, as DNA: TGTGCTAGTGGTTCCGGGGGGCCCTACGAGCAGTACTTC. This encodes CASGSGGPYEQYF.

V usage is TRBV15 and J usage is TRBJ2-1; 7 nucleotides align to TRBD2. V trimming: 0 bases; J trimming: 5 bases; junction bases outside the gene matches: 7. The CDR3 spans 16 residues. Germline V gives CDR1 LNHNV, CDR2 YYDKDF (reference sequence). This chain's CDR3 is CATSRDPAGVHNEQFF. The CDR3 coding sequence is TGTGCCACCAGCAGAGATCCCGCGGGGGTCCACAATGAGCAGTTCTTC. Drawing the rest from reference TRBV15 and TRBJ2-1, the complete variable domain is DAMVIQNPRYQVTQFGKPVTLSCSQTLNHNVMYWYQQKSSQAPKLLFHYYDKDFNNEADTPDNFQSRRPNTSFCFLDIRSPGLGDTAMYLCATSRDPAGVHNEQFFGPGTRLTVL.

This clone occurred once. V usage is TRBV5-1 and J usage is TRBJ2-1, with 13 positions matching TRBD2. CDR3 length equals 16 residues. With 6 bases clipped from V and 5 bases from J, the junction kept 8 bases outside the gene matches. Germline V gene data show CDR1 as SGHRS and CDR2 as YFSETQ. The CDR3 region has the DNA TGCGCCAGCACGATTGTGGGACTAGCGGGGAACAATGAGCAGTTCTTC. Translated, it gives CASTIVGLAGNNEQFF.

The DNA for the CDR3 is TGTGCCAGCAGGGACCCAGGGGCGGATTACGAGCAGTACTTC. It specifies CASRDPGADYEQYF. The chain combines TRBV28 with TRBJ2-7, with a tentative D call TRBD1 (6 bases). The V and J ends lost 6 bases and 4 bases respectively, with 16 bases between them. The CDR3 sequence is 14 residues long. The germline CDR1 and CDR2 sequences are MDHEN and SYDVKM.